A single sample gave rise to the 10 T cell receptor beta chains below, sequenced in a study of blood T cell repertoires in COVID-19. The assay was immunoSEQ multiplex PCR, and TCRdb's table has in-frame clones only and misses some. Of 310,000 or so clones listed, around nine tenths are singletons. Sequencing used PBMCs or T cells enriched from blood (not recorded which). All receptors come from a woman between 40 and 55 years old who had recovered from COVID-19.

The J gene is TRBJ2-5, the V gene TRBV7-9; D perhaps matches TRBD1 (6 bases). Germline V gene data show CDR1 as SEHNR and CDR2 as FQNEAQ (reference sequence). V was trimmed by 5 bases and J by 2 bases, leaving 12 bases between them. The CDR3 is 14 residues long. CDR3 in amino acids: CASSPQQGQETQYF. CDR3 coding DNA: TGTGCCAGCAGCCCACAGCAGGGGCAAGAGACCCAGTACTTC.

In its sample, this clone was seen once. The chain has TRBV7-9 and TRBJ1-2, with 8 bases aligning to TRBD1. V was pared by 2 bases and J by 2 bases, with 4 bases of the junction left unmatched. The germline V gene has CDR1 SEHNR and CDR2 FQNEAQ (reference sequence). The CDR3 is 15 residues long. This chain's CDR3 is CASSLPGQVNYGYTF. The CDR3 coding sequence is TGTGCCAGCAGCTTACCGGGACAGGTGAACTATGGCTACACCTTC.

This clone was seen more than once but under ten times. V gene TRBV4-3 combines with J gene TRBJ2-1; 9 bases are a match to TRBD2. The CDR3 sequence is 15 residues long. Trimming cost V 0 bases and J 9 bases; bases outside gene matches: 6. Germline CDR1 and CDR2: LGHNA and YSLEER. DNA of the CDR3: TGCGCCAGCAGCCAAGATCGGAGCGGGAGGTTTGAGCAGTTCTTC. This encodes CASSQDRSGRFEQFF.

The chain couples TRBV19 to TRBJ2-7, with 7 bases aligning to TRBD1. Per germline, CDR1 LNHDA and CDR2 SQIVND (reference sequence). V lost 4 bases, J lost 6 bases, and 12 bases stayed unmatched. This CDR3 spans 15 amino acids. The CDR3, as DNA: TGTGCCAGTAGTACGCAACCGGGACAGTCTGTCGAGCAGTACTTC. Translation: CASSTQPGQSVEQYF.

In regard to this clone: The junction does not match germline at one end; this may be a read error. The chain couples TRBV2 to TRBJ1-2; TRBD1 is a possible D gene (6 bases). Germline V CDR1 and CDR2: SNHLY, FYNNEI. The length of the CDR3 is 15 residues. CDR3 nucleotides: TGTGCCAGCAGAGAAGGGAGCCAGGGGAACTATGGCTACACCTTC. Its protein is CASREGSQGNYGYTF.

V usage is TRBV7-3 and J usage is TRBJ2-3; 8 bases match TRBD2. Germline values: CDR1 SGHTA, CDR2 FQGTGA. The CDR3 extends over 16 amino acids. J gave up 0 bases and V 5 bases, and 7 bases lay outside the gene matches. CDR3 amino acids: CASSPGSGSSTDTQYF. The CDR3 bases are TGTGCCAGCAGCCCAGGCAGCGGGAGCAGCACAGATACGCAGTATTTT.

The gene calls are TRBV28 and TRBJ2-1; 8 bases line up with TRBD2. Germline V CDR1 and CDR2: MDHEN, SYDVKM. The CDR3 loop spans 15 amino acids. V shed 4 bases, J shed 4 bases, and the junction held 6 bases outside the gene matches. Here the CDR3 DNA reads TGTGCCAGCAGTTCCAGCGGGAGCAGGTACAATGAGCAGTTCTTC. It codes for CASSSSGSRYNEQFF.

The CDR3 here is CASSRDPDKETQYF. The CDR3 DNA reads as TGCGCCAGCAGCCGCGACCCGGACAAAGAGACCCAGTACTTC. This chain links TRBV4-1 with TRBJ2-5, with a possible D match to TRBD1 (5 bases). The V gene's germline CDR1 is MGHRA and CDR2 YSYEKL. There are 14 residues in the CDR3. The V gene lost 4 bases and the J gene lost 3 bases, with 12 bases spanning the gap.

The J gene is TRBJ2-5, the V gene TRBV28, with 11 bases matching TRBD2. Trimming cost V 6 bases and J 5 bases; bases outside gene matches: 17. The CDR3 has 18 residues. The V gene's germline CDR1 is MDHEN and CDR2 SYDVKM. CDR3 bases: TGTGCCAGCAGCCGTCCCCCCATACTAGCGGGAGTTCGGGAGACCCAGTACTTC. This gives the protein CASSRPPILAGVRETQYF.

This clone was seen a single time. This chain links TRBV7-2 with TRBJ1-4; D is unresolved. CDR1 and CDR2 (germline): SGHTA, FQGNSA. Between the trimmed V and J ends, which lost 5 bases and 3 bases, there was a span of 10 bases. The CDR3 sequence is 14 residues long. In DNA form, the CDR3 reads TGTGCCAGCAGCCCGTCGTTTGCTAATGAAAAACTGTTTTTT. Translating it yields CASSPSFANEKLFF.